Listed here are 22 T cell receptor beta chains from one sample, sequenced in a study of T cell responses to AZD1222 COVID-19 vaccine (dated by TCRdb to 2020 to 2022). The library relied on the immunoSEQ multiplex PCR assay. TCRdb took over this immuneACCESS table, retaining in-frame rearrangements with V and J assigned. Such tables are incomplete; in checked studies, under half of the missing clones stem from an unresolved V gene, and the remainder is unexplained. The sample table lists 89,000 or so clones, just over 90% of them with a count of one. The ten top clones hold about 9.9% of the sample. This sample's time point label indicates: about 28 days (+/-7) after the second vaccine dose. The specimen comprised peripheral blood, sampled 28 days after the second AZD1222 dose. These receptors were taken from an adult who received the AZD1222 COVID-19 vaccine.

The DNA for the CDR3 is TGTGCCAGCAGACAACAGGGGGCTCGGGGAGAGACCCAGTACTTC. It yields the protein CASRQQGARGETQYF. The chain uses TRBV6-5 and TRBJ2-5; TRBD1 matches 9 bases. This CDR3 is 15 amino acids long. V was clipped by 6 bases and J by 4 bases; unmatched bases: 9. Germline CDR1 MNHEY, CDR2 SVGAGI.

The chain recombines TRBV11-1 with TRBJ2-7; 8 bases agree with TRBD1. Germline V gene lookup returns CDR1 SGHAT and CDR2 FQDESV (reference sequence). The J segment lost 4 bases and the V segment lost 5 bases, leaving 13 bases of the junction unmatched. This CDR3 has 16 amino acids. As DNA, the CDR3 is TGTGCCAGCAGCCCGCAAAGGGGGGACAGGTCATACGAGCAGTACTTC. Translating it yields CASSPQRGDRSYEQYF.

V usage is TRBV6-5 and J usage is TRBJ2-7, with 11 nucleotides matching TRBD1. The CDR3 consists of 15 residues. J gave up 5 bases and V 0 bases, and 3 bases lay outside the gene matches. Germline V CDR1 and CDR2: MNHEY, SVGAGI. CDR3 sequence: CASSYSGDRGNEQYF. In DNA form, the CDR3 reads TGTGCCAGCAGTTACTCCGGGGACAGGGGGAACGAGCAGTACTTC.

The gene calls are TRBV7-9 and TRBJ2-5; a possible D gene is TRBD2 (5 bases). The CDR3 covers 12 residues. Trimming cost V 8 bases and J 5 bases, with 12 bases left between them. Germline V CDR1 and CDR2: SEHNR, FQNEAQ (reference sequence). The CDR3: CASGRGEETQYF. The CDR3 nucleotides read TGTGCCAGCGGCCGGGGAGAGGAGACCCAGTACTTC.

The chain is built from TRBV28 and TRBJ2-5, with TRBD2 matching 14 bases. The germline V gene encodes CDR1 MDHEN and CDR2 SYDVKM. The CDR3 length is 17 residues. V trimming: 5 bases; J trimming: 5 bases; junction bases outside the gene matches: 10. CDR3 sequence reads: CASSPPTSGGAGETQYF. The CDR3 DNA is TGTGCCAGCAGTCCACCGACTAGCGGGGGGGCTGGGGAGACCCAGTACTTC.

The V call is TRBV10-3, the J call TRBJ2-1; 7 bases are shared with TRBD1. V lost 6 bases to trimming and J lost 13 bases; unmatched junction nucleotides: 6. CDR3 length equals 11 residues. Germline loops: CDR1 ENHRY, CDR2 SYGVKD. DNA for the CDR3: TGTGCCATCAGCCAAGACAGGGAACAGTTCTTC. Its protein is CAISQDREQFF.

The rearrangement joins TRBV7-9 to TRBJ1-1; perhaps TRBD1 as D (5 bases). Germline V gene sequence: CDR1 SEHNR, CDR2 FQNEAQ (reference sequence). This CDR3 spans 13 amino acids. V was trimmed by 5 bases and J by 5 bases, leaving 12 bases between them. Here the CDR3 reads CASSNLGGTEAFF. CDR3 nucleotide sequence: TGTGCCAGCAGCAATTTGGGGGGGACTGAAGCTTTCTTT.

This chain joins TRBV7-3 and TRBJ1-3; D is undetermined. The V gene lost 0 bases and the J gene lost 0 bases, with 12 bases spanning the gap. The CDR3 has 17 amino acids. Germline V CDR1 and CDR2: SGHTA, FQGTGA. The DNA of the CDR3 is TGTGCCAGCAGCTTAACGGGCGGCGGTAACTCTGGAAACACCATATATTTT. Translating it yields CASSLTGGGNSGNTIYF.

The gene calls are TRBV28 and TRBJ2-1; TRBD2 aligns across 8 bases. This CDR3 region has 19 residues. V lost 4 bases to trimming and J lost 0 bases; unmatched junction nucleotides: 14. Germline CDR1 is MDHEN and CDR2 is SYDVKM. CDR3 protein: CASSSRREATQSSYNEQFF. In DNA form, the CDR3 reads TGTGCCAGCAGTTCTCGGCGGGAGGCCACCCAGAGCTCCTACAATGAGCAGTTCTTC. The full variable domain, rest sourced from reference TRBV28 and TRBJ2-1, is DVKVTQSSRYLVKRTGEKVFLECVQDMDHENMFWYRQDPGLGLRLIYFSYDVKMKEKGDIPEGYSVSREKKERFSLILESASTNQTSMYLCASSSRREATQSSYNEQFFGPGTRLTVL.

The V and J genes are TRBV5-6 and TRBJ1-1, with 8 nucleotides matching TRBD1. The CDR3 sequence is 17 residues long. Trimming cost V 4 bases and J 0 bases; bases outside gene matches: 11. CDR1 is SGHDT, CDR2 YYEEEE, per germline. The CDR3 bases are TGTGCCAGCAGCGCGCCGGACAGGGCGGTTTTGAACACTGAAGCTTTCTTT. The encoded protein is CASSAPDRAVLNTEAFF.

The chain employs TRBV6-2 or TRBV6-3 and TRBJ1-2; D gene uncertain. The CDR3 spans 12 residues. Germline CDR1 is MNHEY and CDR2 is SVGEGT. The V and J ends lost 2 bases and 8 bases respectively, with 9 bases between them. The CDR3 loop is CASSYTREGYTF. The DNA of the CDR3 is TGTGCCAGCAGTTACACCAGAGAGGGCTACACCTTC.

The V gene is TRBV18, the J gene TRBJ2-7, with 7 bases fitting TRBD1. V lost 3 bases to trimming and J lost 5 bases; unmatched junction nucleotides: 7. The germline V gene has CDR1 KGHSH and CDR2 LQKENI. This CDR3 spans 14 amino acids. CDR3 sequence: CASSPTRQGNEQYF. The CDR3 bases are TGTGCCAGCTCACCCACGAGACAGGGAAACGAGCAGTACTTC.

The chain has TRBV25-1 and TRBJ1-1, with D tentatively TRBD1 (5 bases). Trimming took off 5 bases at V and 5 bases at J, with 15 bases between the two ends. Germline V gene lookup returns CDR1 MGHDK and CDR2 SYGVNS. CDR3 length equals 14 residues. The DNA of the CDR3 is TGTGCCAGCAGTCCGCTGTACGGGGCTACTGAAGCTTTCTTT. Protein sequence: CASSPLYGATEAFF.

V usage is TRBV5-1 and J usage is TRBJ1-2, with 7 bases aligning to TRBD1. The CDR3 loop spans 14 amino acids. Germline lookup yields CDR1 SGHRS and CDR2 YFSETQ. Losses at the gene ends were 2 bases for V and 4 bases for J; bases not matched to a gene: 5. CDR3 in amino acids: CASSFRQGGYGYTF. CDR3 DNA: TGCGCCAGCAGCTTCCGACAGGGTGGCTATGGCTACACCTTC.

The J gene is TRBJ2-7, the V gene TRBV28, with unresolved D. Per germline, CDR1 MDHEN and CDR2 SYDVKM. The CDR3 covers 11 residues. V was cut by 10 bases and J by 3 bases, with 10 bases left in between. CDR3 sequence reads: CATARNYEQYF. The CDR3 nucleotides are TGTGCCACGGCCAGGAACTACGAGCAGTACTTC.

This CDR3 is CASSLAEGAVGYTF. The CDR3 DNA follows: TGTGCCAGCAGCTTAGCGGAGGGGGCGGTTGGCTACACCTTC. The chain couples TRBV7-8 to TRBJ1-2; 7 nucleotides align to TRBD1. CDR3 length equals 14 residues. V dropped 0 bases and J dropped 7; count of bases not matched to a gene: 5. The V gene's germline CDR1 is SGHVS and CDR2 FQNEAQ.

The chain combines TRBV18 with TRBJ2-7; 8 bases match TRBD1. V lost 2 bases and J lost 4; bases outside the gene matches: 10. CDR1 and CDR2 from the germline V gene are KGHSH and LQKENI. This CDR3 region has 16 residues. CDR3 sequence reads: CASSPGQGQGGYEQYF. The CDR3 DNA sequence: TGTGCCAGCTCACCAGGGCAAGGACAGGGTGGGTACGAGCAGTACTTC.

The chain recombines TRBV4-2 with TRBJ1-1, with a possible D match to TRBD1 (5 bases). The length of the CDR3 is 16 residues. V dropped 2 bases and J dropped 1 base, with 14 bases sitting between them. The germline V gene has CDR1 LGHNA and CDR2 YNFKEQ. CDR3 nucleotides: TGTGCCAGCAGCCAACCATTCAGGGCTCGGAACACTGAAGCTTTCTTT. It codes for CASSQPFRARNTEAFF.

The rearrangement uses TRBV7-3 and TRBJ2-1; 7 bases agree with TRBD2. J was trimmed by 4 bases and V by 11 bases; bases with no gene match: 2. Germline-derived CDR1 and CDR2 are SGHTA and FQGTGA. This CDR3 is 11 amino acids long. The CDR3 region has the DNA TGTGCCGGGGACTATTACAATGAGCAGTTCTTC. Protein: CAGDYYNEQFF.

CDR3 bases: TGTGCCAGCAGTTTTGGGGACAGGGAATATGGCTACACCTTC. Translated: CASSFGDREYGYTF. V usage is TRBV28 and J usage is TRBJ1-2; 9 bases match TRBD1. Germline CDR1 MDHEN, CDR2 SYDVKM. V was clipped by 3 bases and J by 5 bases; unmatched bases: 4. The CDR3 sequence is 14 residues long.

The chain employs TRBV6-5 and TRBJ2-2; 7 bases are a match to TRBD1. After removal of 5 bases from V and 1 base from J, the junction contained 1 base not matched to a gene. There are 14 residues in the CDR3. Germline CDR1 is MNHEY and CDR2 is SVGAGI. Here the CDR3 reads CASSRTGNTGELFF. The CDR3 DNA follows: TGTGCCAGCAGTCGGACAGGGAACACCGGGGAGCTGTTTTTT.

The chain carries TRBV10-3 and TRBJ2-5; either TRBD1 or TRBD2 may fit D (9 bases each). The V end was cut by 6 bases, the J end by 0 bases, with 23 bases between. Germline V gene sequence: CDR1 ENHRY, CDR2 SYGVKD. The CDR3 spans 18 residues. The DNA for the CDR3 is TGTGCCATCAGGCCGGGACAGGGCCCTAGCGGGGACCAAGAGACCCAGTACTTC. Its translation: CAIRPGQGPSGDQETQYF.